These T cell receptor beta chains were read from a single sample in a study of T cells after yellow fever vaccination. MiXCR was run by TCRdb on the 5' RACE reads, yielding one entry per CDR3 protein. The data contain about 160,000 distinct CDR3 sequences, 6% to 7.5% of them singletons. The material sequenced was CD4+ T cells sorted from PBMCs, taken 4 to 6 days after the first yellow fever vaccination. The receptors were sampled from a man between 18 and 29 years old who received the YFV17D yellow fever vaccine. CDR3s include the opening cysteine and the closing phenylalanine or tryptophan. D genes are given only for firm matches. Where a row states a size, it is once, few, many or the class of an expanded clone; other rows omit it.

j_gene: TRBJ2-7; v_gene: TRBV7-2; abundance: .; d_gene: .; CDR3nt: TGTGCCAGCAGCCCAACGACTTCCACCCCCGGCTATTACTTC; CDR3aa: CASSPTTSTPGYYF
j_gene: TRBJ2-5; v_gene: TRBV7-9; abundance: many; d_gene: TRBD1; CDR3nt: TGTGCCAGCAGCTACCTGACAGGGGGTGTCGAGACCCAGTACTTC; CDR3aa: CASSYLTGGVETQYF
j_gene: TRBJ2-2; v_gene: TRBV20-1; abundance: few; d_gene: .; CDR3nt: TGCAGTGCTAGAGCTACGGGGTACGGCGGGGAGCTGTTTTTT; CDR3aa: CSARATGYGGELFF
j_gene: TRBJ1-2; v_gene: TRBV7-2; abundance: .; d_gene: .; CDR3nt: TGTGCCAGCAGACCTAGAAATGGCTACACCTTC; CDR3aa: CASRPRNGYTF
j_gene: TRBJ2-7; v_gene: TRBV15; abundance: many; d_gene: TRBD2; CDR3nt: TGTGCCACCAGCAGAGATAGCGGGGGGGCCATTACCTACGAGCAGTACTTC; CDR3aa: CATSRDSGGAITYEQYF
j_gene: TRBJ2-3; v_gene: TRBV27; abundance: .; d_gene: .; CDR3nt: TGTGCCAGCAGTACCGCTGGCACAGATACGCAGTATTTT; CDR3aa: CASSTAGTDTQYF
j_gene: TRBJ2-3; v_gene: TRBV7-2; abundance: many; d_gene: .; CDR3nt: TGTGCCAGCAGCCGTGGGATGAATAAGGATACGCAGTATTTT; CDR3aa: CASSRGMNKDTQYF
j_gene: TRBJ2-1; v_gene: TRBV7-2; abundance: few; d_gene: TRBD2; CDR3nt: TGTGCCAGCAGCTTATTTCAGCGGGGCGAGCAGTTCTTC; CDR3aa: CASSLFQRGEQFF
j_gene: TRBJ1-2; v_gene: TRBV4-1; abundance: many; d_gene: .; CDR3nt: TGCGCCAGCAGCCAAGTCCTGGGCTTAGACTATGGCTACACCTTC; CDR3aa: CASSQVLGLDYGYTF
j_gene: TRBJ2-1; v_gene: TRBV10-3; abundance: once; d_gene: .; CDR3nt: TGTGCCGTTAGGGCCCAACGGGGCCACAATGAGCAGTTCTTC; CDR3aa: CAVRAQRGHNEQFF
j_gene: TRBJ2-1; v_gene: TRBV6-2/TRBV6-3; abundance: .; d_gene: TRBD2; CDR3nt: TGTGCCAGCAGTTACCTAGCGGGGGGTATATACAATGAGCAGTTCTTC; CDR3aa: CASSYLAGGIYNEQFF
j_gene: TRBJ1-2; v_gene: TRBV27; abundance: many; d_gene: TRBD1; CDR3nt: TGTGCCAGCACACCGGGACAGGGAAACTATGGCTACACCTTC; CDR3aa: CASTPGQGNYGYTF
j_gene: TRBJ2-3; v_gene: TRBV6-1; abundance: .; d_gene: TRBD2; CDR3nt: TGTGCCAGCAGTGGTGGACTAGCGGGGTGGTCTACAGATACGCAGTATTTT; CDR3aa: CASSGGLAGWSTDTQYF
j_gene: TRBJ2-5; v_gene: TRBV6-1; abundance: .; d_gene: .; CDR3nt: TGTGCCAGCCAAAGGGGCGAAGGAGGGCGCTCAGAGACCCAGTACTTC; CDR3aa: CASQRGEGGRSETQYF
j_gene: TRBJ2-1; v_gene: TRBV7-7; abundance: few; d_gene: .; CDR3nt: TGTGCTAGCAGCTTAAACGACAAATACTCCTACAATGAGCAGTTCTTC; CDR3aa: CASSLNDKYSYNEQFF
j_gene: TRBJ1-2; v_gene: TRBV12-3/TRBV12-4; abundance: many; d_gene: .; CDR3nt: TGTGCCAGCAATTTCCAGGGAGGCGGCTACACCTTC; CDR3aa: CASNFQGGGYTF
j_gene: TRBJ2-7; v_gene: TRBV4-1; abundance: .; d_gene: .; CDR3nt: TGCGCCAGCAGCCGTCTGGGGCAGTCCTACGAGCAGTACTTC; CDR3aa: CASSRLGQSYEQYF
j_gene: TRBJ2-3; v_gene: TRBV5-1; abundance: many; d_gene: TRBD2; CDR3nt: TGCGCCAGCAGCTTGTATAGCGGGGGGTTTTACACAGATACGCAGTATTTT; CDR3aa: CASSLYSGGFYTDTQYF
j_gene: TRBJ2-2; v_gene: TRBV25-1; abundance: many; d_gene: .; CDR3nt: TGTGCCAGCAGTGAATATCCCACCGGGGAGCTGTTTTTT; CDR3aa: CASSEYPTGELFF
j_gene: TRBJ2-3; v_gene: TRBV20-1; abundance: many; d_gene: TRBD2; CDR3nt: TGCAGTGCTAGAGATGCCGGGACTAGCGGGGCACGGGAGGATACGCAGTATTTT; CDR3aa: CSARDAGTSGAREDTQYF
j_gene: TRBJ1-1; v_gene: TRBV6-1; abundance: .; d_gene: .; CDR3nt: TGTGCCAGCAGACAGCGGGGAAACACTGAAGCTTTCTTT; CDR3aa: CASRQRGNTEAFF
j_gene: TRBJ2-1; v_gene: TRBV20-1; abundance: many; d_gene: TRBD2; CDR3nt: TGCAGTGCAACCTCCCCGGGGGGAAGCTCCTACAATGAGCAGTTCTTC; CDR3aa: CSATSPGGSSYNEQFF
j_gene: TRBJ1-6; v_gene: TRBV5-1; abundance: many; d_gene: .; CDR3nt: TGCGCCAGCAGCTTGGCCGAGACCCTTAATTCACCCCTCCACTTT; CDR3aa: CASSLAETLNSPLHF
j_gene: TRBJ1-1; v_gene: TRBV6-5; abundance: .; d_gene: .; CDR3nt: TGTGCCAGCAGTCCAGAGCATGGGGGGCGAGGAGCTTTCTTT; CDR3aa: CASSPEHGGRGAFF
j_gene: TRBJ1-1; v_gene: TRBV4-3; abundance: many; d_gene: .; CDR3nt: TGCGCCAGCAGACGTACTGGGAACACTGAAGCTTTCTTT; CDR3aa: CASRRTGNTEAFF
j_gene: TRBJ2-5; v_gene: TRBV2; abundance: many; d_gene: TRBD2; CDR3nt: TGTGCCAGCAGTGCGACTAGCGGGGAGAAGACCCAGTACTTC; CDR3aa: CASSATSGEKTQYF
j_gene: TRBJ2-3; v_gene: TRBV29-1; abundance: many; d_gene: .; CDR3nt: TGCAGCGGGGGGCCAGGGAGGGGAGATACGCAGTATTTT; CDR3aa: CSGGPGRGDTQYF
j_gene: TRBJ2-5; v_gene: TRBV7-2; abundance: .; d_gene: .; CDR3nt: TGTGCCAGCAGCCCTCCACAGGGTCGGGGAGAGACCCAGTACTTC; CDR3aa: CASSPPQGRGETQYF